This T cell receptor beta chain was profiled in a study of radiation and T cells in renal cell carcinoma. The time point is: blood 2 weeks post-SBRT. Stated treatment: 15 Gy SBRT to primary tumor, nephrectomy 4 weeks later. Libraries were prepared by immunoSEQ multiplex PCR; TCRdb keeps only in-frame clonotypes and omits some of them. The sample has over 60,000 clones, 80% to 90% seen once. As to this clone: The antigen remains unidentified.

Study findings and constraints: In blood, top tumor clones expanded by 2 weeks, shrinking by 4.

The V and J ends lost 3 bases and 5 bases respectively, with 20 bases between them. In germline, CDR1 is SGHRS, CDR2 YFSETQ. The CDR3 totals 16 residues. Specimen: blood, collected from a patient whose treatment included radiotherapy and nephrectomy. V usage is TRBV5-1 and J usage is TRBJ2-5, with a possible D match to TRBD2 (6 bases). This TCR came from a woman aged 45-59 years with renal cell carcinoma. The CDR3 region has the DNA TGCGCCAGCAGCTCCATGTGGGGGAGGTCTCCGGAGACCCAGTACTTC. Its protein is CASSSMWGRSPETQYF.